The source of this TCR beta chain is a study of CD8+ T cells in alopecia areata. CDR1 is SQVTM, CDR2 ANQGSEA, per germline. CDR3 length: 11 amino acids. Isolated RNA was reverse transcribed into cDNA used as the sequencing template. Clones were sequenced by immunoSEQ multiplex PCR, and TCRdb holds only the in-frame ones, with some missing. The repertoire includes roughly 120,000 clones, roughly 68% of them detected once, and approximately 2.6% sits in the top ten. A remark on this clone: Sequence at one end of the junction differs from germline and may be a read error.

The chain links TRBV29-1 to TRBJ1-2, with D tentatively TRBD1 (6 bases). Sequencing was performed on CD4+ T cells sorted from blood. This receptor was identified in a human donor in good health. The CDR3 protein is CSVGGGYGCTF. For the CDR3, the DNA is TGCAGCGTTGGCGGGGGCTATGGCTGCACCTTC.